This entry lists 8 T cell receptor beta chains sequenced from one sample in a study of T cell responses to AZD1222 COVID-19 vaccine. Clones were sequenced by immunoSEQ multiplex PCR, and TCRdb holds only the in-frame ones, with some missing. The sample lists some 150,000 clones; roughly nine tenths were seen once. The source material was peripheral blood, sampled on day 0 of AZD1222 vaccination. Source of these receptors: an adult in good health.

The CDR3 loop reads CASSPGGTASYEQYF. The CDR3 nucleotides read TGTGCCAGCAGCCCAGGAGGGACAGCCTCCTACGAGCAGTACTTC. The chain joins TRBV7-2 to TRBJ2-7; TRBD1 is a possible D gene (7 bases). Trimming shortened V by 5 bases and J by 0 bases, and 14 bases separated the two germline ends. Germline CDR1 is SGHTA and CDR2 is FQGNSA. The CDR3 length is 15 residues. The full variable domain, its missing parts supplied by reference TRBV7-2 and TRBJ2-7, is GAGVSQSPSNKVTEKGKDVELRCDPISGHTALYWYRQSLGQGLEFLIYFQGNSAPDKSGLPSDRFSAERTGGSVSTLTIQRTQQEDSAVYLCASSPGGTASYEQYFGPGTRLTVT.

Regarding this clone: This sample also contains other DNA sequences that code for the same CDR3. The genes are TRBV9 and TRBJ2-7; D might be TRBD1 or TRBD2, each matching 5 bases. The CDR3 consists of 13 residues. V lost 4 bases, J lost 4 bases, and 12 bases lay in between. Germline values: CDR1 SGDLS, CDR2 YYNGEE. The CDR3 protein is CASSPGQSYEQYF. The CDR3 DNA follows: TGTGCCAGCAGCCCGGGGCAGTCTTACGAGCAGTACTTC.

The genes are TRBV6-6 and TRBJ1-6; 7 positions match TRBD1. The germline CDR1 and CDR2 sequences are MNHNY and SVGAGI (reference sequence). V shed 8 bases and J 0 bases; nucleotides not matched to a gene: 7. The CDR3 runs 16 residues. This CDR3 reads CASLGQVGSYNSPLHF. Written as DNA, the CDR3 is TGTGCCAGCTTAGGACAGGTCGGCTCCTATAATTCACCCCTCCACTTT.

The gene calls are TRBV4-3 and TRBJ1-1; D not resolved. Germline CDR1 LGHNA, CDR2 YSLEER. Trimming left V 4 bases short and J 3 bases short, with 9 bases between. The CDR3 runs to 13 residues. The CDR3 nucleotides are TGCGCCAGCAGCCTCCTCGGCGACACTGAAGCTTTCTTT. It encodes CASSLLGDTEAFF.

The CDR3 DNA reads as TGTGCCAGCATCGAGAGCTCCTATAATTCACCCCTCCACTTT. Protein sequence: CASIESSYNSPLHF. V gene TRBV6-5 combines with J gene TRBJ1-6, with no clear D. Germline-derived CDR1 and CDR2 are MNHEY and SVGAGI. Trimming took off 7 bases at V and 0 bases at J, with 7 bases between the two ends. This CDR3 has 14 residues.

The gene calls are TRBV5-1 and TRBJ2-5; D remains unclear. Germline V gene data show CDR1 as SGHRS and CDR2 as YFSETQ. The CDR3 is 12 amino acids. Deletions cut 3 bases from V and 4 bases from J, with 7 bases between. The CDR3 bases are TGCGCCAGCAGCTCAGTTCGAGAGACCCAGTACTTC. It specifies CASSSVRETQYF. Filled out from reference TRBV5-1 and TRBJ2-5, the complete variable domain reads KAGVTQTPRYLIKTRGQQVTLSCSPISGHRSVSWYQQTPGQGLQFLFEYFSETQRNKGNFPGRFSGRQFSNSRSEMNVSTLELGDSALYLCASSSVRETQYFGPGTRLLVL.

CDR3 residues: CASRLDRGEQYF. The DNA for the CDR3 is TGTGCCAGCAGATTGGACAGGGGCGAGCAGTACTTC. The chain has TRBV6-1 and TRBJ2-7; TRBD1 matches at 9 bases. In germline, CDR1 is MNHNS, CDR2 SASEGT. CDR3 length: 12 residues. The J segment lost 6 bases and the V segment lost 6 bases, leaving 3 bases of the junction unmatched.

The rearrangement links TRBV12-3 or TRBV12-4 to TRBJ1-2; D might be TRBD1 (5 bases). This CDR3 spans 11 amino acids. V was trimmed by 10 bases and J by 4 bases, leaving 10 bases between them. The CDR3 bases are TGTGCCACCGGGGCAGGCTATGGCTACACCTTC. Translated, it gives CATGAGYGYTF.